The clone carrying this T cell receptor (beta chain) was picked up a small number of times. TCRdb re-called the PCR reads with MiXCR, one entry per CDR3 protein. This table has some 90,000 distinct CDR3 sequences, around 50% appearing once. These data belong to a study of CDR3 diversity in severe acne. Germline-derived CDR1 and CDR2 are DFQATT and SNEGSKA (reference sequence). The length of the CDR3 is 11 residues. V dropped 5 bases and J dropped 7 bases, with 11 bases sitting between them. The genes are TRBV20-1 and TRBJ1-1; D is undetermined. This TCR derives from a male donor in good health, serving as a control. The specimen was blood. The CDR3 nucleotides read TGCAGTGCTTGGACCGAAAATGAAGCTTTCTTT. Its translation is CSAWTENEAFF.